This is a list of T cell receptor beta chains from one sample in a study of beta chain features in type 1 diabetes. Using immunoSEQ multiplex PCR, the repertoire was profiled, and TCRdb retains in-frame clones only, with some absent. The table has around 250,000 clones, approximately 15% seen once; the top ten hold 0.019%. Sequenced material: naive CD4+ T cells from blood. The receptors were gathered from a man between 25 and 39 years old with type 1 diabetes. The conserved cysteine and the conserved F or W are not part of the CDR3 here. Fields, in order: V gene, J gene, CDR3 protein.

TRBV11-2,TRBJ2-1,ASSPQFDNEQF
TRBV2,TRBJ2-7,ASSGDRGSYEQY
TRBV19,TRBJ2-6,ASSNRGASGANVLT
TRBV29-1,TRBJ1-2,SLRGDREKGGYT
TRBV5-1,TRBJ2-1,ASSLALAGGYEQF
TRBV7-2,TRBJ1-1,ASSLARGDTEAF
TRBV4-1,TRBJ1-4,ASSQDGGGSEKLF
TRBV10-1,TRBJ2-5,ASSEAGAETQY
TRBV30,TRBJ1-5,AWSMEGTQH
TRBV29-1,TRBJ1-1,SVEVTLEVNTEAF
TRBV6-1,TRBJ2-4,AISGTGTAPEAKNIQY
TRBV9,TRBJ2-1,ASSVRGGASSYNEQF
TRBV30,TRBJ2-5,AWSVLLAIAETQY
TRBV9,TRBJ2-5,ASSVSDRVGETQY
TRBV19,TRBJ2-7,ASSPQDRDYEQY
TRBV7-9,TRBJ1-2,ASSLGGQGASGYT
TRBV29-1,TRBJ1-2,SVGGTGDKGHGYT
TRBV15,TRBJ1-4,ATSRDRGGEKLF
TRBV29-1,TRBJ1-4,SVGHMDEKLF
TRBV20-1,TRBJ2-1,SASNTSGEF
TRBV7-2,TRBJ2-5,ASSLLAVYQETQY
TRBV29-1,TRBJ2-5,SVGDREETQY
TRBV7-9,TRBJ1-2,ASTYRTGANYGYT
TRBV2,TRBJ2-5,ASRGQGTETQY
TRBV5-6,TRBJ2-6,ASSSTGSGANVLT
TRBV5-4,TRBJ2-1,ASSPGLDSEQF
TRBV30,TRBJ1-2,AWSVTASRGGYT
TRBV6-5,TRBJ2-7,ASKPSSYEQY
TRBV4-1,TRBJ2-7,ASSRPGTGIPPYEQY
TRBV28,TRBJ1-2,ASSLAVNYGYT
TRBV2,TRBJ2-3,ATGQGVTDTQY
TRBV7-9,TRBJ2-7,ASSPALAAYEQY
TRBV28,TRBJ2-5,ASRRDSRQETQY
TRBV6-1,TRBJ1-5,ASSVGTGASNQPQH
TRBV30,TRBJ2-7,AWSRGGAVYEQY
TRBV11-2,TRBJ2-1,ASSFGVLFNNEQF
TRBV1,TRBJ1-2,TSSQILEQGNYGYT
TRBV11-3,TRBJ1-2,ASSLDGPDRAHGYT
TRBV18,TRBJ2-6,ASSPAGGRAGANVLT
TRBV7-9,TRBJ2-5,ASSPTPSRETQY
TRBV5-6,TRBJ2-7,ASSLSDEQY
TRBV29-1,TRBJ1-2,SVRQGANYGYT